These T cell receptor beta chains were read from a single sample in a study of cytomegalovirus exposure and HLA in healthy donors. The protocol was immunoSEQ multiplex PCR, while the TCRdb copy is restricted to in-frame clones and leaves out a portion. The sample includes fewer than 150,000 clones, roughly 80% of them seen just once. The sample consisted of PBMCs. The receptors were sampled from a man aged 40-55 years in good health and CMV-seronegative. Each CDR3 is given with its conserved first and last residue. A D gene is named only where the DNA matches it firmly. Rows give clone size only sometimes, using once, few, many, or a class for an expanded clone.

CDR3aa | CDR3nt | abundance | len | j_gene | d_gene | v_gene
CASSLVASGLNEQFF | TGCGCCAGCAGCTTGGTGGCTAGCGGGCTCAATGAGCAGTTCTTC | NA | 15 | TRBJ2-1 | TRBD2 | TRBV5-1
CASSPRGLQYF | TGTGCCAGCAGCCCCCGGGGTTTGCAGTACTTC | NA | 11 | TRBJ2-7 | NA | TRBV9
CASTYTTAGTGELFF | TGTGCCAGCACTTACACGACCGCAGGGACCGGGGAGCTGTTTTTT | NA | 15 | TRBJ2-2 | NA | TRBV7-2
CASSIARGSETQYF | TGTGCCAGTAGTATAGCTCGGGGGTCAGAGACCCAGTACTTC | NA | 14 | TRBJ2-5 | NA | TRBV19
CAWSVGDRGSYEQYF | TGTGCCTGGAGTGTAGGGGACAGGGGATCGTACGAGCAGTACTTC | NA | 15 | TRBJ2-7 | TRBD1 | TRBV30
CSVADYGYTF | TGCAGCGTTGCGGACTATGGCTACACCTTC | few | 10 | TRBJ1-2 | NA | TRBV29-1
CASSSAREDEQYF | TGTGCCAGCAGTTCGGCCAGGGAGGACGAGCAGTACTTC | once | 13 | TRBJ2-7 | NA | TRBV27
CASSPPAGGSEKLFF | TGTGCCAGCAGCCCCCCGGCAGGAGGGAGTGAAAAACTGTTTTTT | once | 15 | TRBJ1-4 | NA | TRBV7-9
CSVVLTLGQGNYGYTF | TGCAGCGTTGTGTTAACCCTGGGACAGGGTAACTATGGCTACACCTTC | once | 16 | TRBJ1-2 | TRBD1 | TRBV29-1
CASSPPGRAVETQYF | TGTGCCAGCAGCCCCCCGGGGAGGGCGGTGGAGACCCAGTACTTC | NA | 15 | TRBJ2-5 | TRBD2 | TRBV13
CATYQPERGNEQFF | TGTGCCACCTACCAGCCGGAGCGGGGCAATGAGCAGTTCTTC | NA | 14 | TRBJ2-1 | TRBD2 | TRBV11-2
CASSLGVRDTLSYNSPLHF | TGTGCCAGCAGCTTAGGAGTCCGGGACACCCTCTCCTATAATTCACCCCTCCACTTT | NA | 19 | TRBJ1-6 | NA | TRBV11-2